This TCR beta chain originates from a study of early T cells in non-severe SARS-CoV-2 infection. This clonotype occurred many times. MiXCR, applied by TCRdb to the 5' RACE reads, yields one record per CDR3 protein. The table includes 50,000 or so distinct CDR3 sequences, roughly 13% detected once. CDR1 is MNHEY, CDR2 SVGAGI, per germline. The CDR3 runs to 15 residues. V lost 2 bases and J lost 4; bases outside the gene matches: 6. The clonotype was recovered from an adult who was a healthcare worker with PCR-confirmed SARS-CoV-2 infection or an uninfected control (not recorded which). Sequencing input: whole blood. The J gene is TRBJ2-7, the V gene TRBV6-5, with 9 nucleotides matching TRBD1. CDR3 nucleotide sequence: TGTGCCAGCAGTTACGGACAGGGGCCCGTGTACGAGCAGTACTTC. This translates into CASSYGQGPVYEQYF.